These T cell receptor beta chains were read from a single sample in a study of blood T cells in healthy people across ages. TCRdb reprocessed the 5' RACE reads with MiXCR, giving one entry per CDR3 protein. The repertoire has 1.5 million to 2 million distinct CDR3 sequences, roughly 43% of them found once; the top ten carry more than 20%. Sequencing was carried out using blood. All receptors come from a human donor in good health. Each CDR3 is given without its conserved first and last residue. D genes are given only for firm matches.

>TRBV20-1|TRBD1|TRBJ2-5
SAVPGGQETQY
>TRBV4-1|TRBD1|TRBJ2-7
ASSQDPTGTYEQY
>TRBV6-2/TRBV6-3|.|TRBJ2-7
ASSEPTARVSYEQY
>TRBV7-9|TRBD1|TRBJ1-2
ASSRGGWGNYGYT
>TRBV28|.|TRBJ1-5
ASSLSVSRSNQPQH
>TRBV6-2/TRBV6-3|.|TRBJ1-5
ASCRRGPNQPQH
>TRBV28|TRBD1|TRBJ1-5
ASSRQGPFNQPQH
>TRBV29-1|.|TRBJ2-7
SVDTLYEQY
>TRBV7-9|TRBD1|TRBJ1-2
ASSFGQGETYGYT
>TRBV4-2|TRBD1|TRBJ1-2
ASSPGSGDRAYGYT
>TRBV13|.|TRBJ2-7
ASSLGQGTVDEQY
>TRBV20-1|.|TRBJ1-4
SASWSLNEKLF
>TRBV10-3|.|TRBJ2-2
ATVQETGELF
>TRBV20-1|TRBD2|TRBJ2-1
SGSGGGALWEQC
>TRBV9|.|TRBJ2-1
ASNLLEGERF
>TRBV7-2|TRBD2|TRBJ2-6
ASSFLAGIPPGGANVLT
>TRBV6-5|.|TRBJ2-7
ASSYSGWSYEQY
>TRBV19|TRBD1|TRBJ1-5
ASSSGTDSNQPQH
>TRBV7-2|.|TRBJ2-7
ASSLSMRPSYEQY
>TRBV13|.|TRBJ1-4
ASSLRQWKEKLF
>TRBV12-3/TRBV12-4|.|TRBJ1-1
ASSSYGNTEAF
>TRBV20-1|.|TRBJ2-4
SARDLRGDPANEQY
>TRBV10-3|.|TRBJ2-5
ATWRGQETQY
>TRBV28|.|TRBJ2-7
TSTPVGVAYEQY
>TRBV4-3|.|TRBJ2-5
ASSQDKEGFKRQTQY
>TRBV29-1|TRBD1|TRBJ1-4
SALSDRRATNEKLF
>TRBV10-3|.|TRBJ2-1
AISESIGDNYNEQF
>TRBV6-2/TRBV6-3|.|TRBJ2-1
ASLRIGYNEQF
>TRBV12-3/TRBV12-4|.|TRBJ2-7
ASSFSSSVEQY